The next 26 T cell receptor beta chains were all read from a single sample in a study of Ad26.COV2.S vaccination and SARS-CoV-2 variants. TCRdb keeps only in-frame clones here, not all; method: immunoSEQ multiplex PCR. The table has about 370,000 clones, approximately 89% seen once. Treatment noted: roughly 20 received Ad26.COV2.S at low or high dose, single or two shots; roughly 5 received placebo; per-sample allocation not given. Sample collection was performed on day 63 after the first vaccine or placebo injection. Sequencing was performed on peripheral blood, taken in a trial of Ad26.COV2.S vaccine versus placebo. These receptors came from a person between 18 and 65 years old who received the Ad26.COV2.S COVID-19 vaccine or a placebo.

The CDR3 nucleotides are TGTGCCAGTACCCGCGGGATGAGCTACACCTTC. Translating gives CASTRGMSYTF. The chain combines TRBV19 with TRBJ1-2, with D unresolved. V was trimmed by 7 bases and J by 9 bases, leaving 12 bases between them. The CDR3 is 11 residues long. The germline V gene encodes CDR1 LNHDA and CDR2 SQIVND (reference sequence).

This clone was observed once. The gene calls are TRBV5-1 and TRBJ2-2; D is unclear. CDR1 and CDR2 (germline): SGHRS, YFSETQ. V was cut by 0 bases and J by 1 base, with 7 bases left in between. CDR3 size: 15 residues. Here the CDR3 DNA reads TGCGCCAGCAGCTTGGTCCAGCGGAACACCGGGGAGCTGTTTTTT. Its protein is CASSLVQRNTGELFF.

The chain uses TRBV3-1 (or the pseudogene TRBV3-2) and TRBJ2-1; TRBD2 matches 12 bases. This CDR3 is 16 amino acids long. After removal of 4 bases from V and 5 bases from J, the junction contained 6 bases not matched to a gene. CDR1 and CDR2 (germline): LGHDT, YNNKEL (reference sequence). The CDR3 sequence: CASSPRTSGINNEQFF. CDR3 coding DNA: TGTGCCAGCAGCCCCCGGACTAGCGGGATCAACAATGAGCAGTTCTTC.

The J gene is TRBJ1-6, the V gene TRBV28, with 9 bases matching TRBD1. Germline CDR1 MDHEN, CDR2 SYDVKM. The V segment lost 4 bases and the J segment 9 bases; nucleotides outside the gene matches: 7. CDR3 length: 15 residues. The CDR3 DNA is TGTGCCAGCAGTTCTGGGGACAGGGCGGGTTCACCCCTCCACTTT. It specifies CASSSGDRAGSPLHF.

This rearrangement joins TRBV20-1 to TRBJ1-2; weak D call: TRBD1 (5 bases). The germline CDR1 and CDR2 sequences are DFQATT and SNEGSKA (reference sequence). V was cut by 4 bases and J by 4 bases, with 7 bases left in between. CDR3 size: 11 residues. CDR3 region: CSAKQAYGYTF. For the CDR3, the DNA is TGCAGTGCTAAACAGGCCTATGGCTACACCTTC.

J is TRBJ1-1 and V is TRBV11-1; no definite D call. Trimming cost V 1 base and J 4 bases, with 16 bases left between them. The length of the CDR3 is 16 residues. The germline V gene encodes CDR1 SGHAT and CDR2 FQDESV (reference sequence). CDR3 in DNA: TGTGCCAGCAGCTTAGTCGGTGGAAGGGTGAGCACTGAAGCTTTCTTT. Protein product: CASSLVGGRVSTEAFF.

The rearrangement links TRBV14 to TRBJ2-7; 7 nucleotides align to TRBD2. CDR1 is SGHDN and CDR2 is FVKESK in the germline V gene. The CDR3 runs to 16 residues. Germline trimming cut 1 base from V and 5 bases from J; bases unmatched to any gene: 11. The DNA of the CDR3 is TGTGCCAGCAGCCAAGTAGGCGGGAGAGGGAACGACGAGCAGTACTTC. This translates into CASSQVGGRGNDEQYF.

V and J are TRBV3-1 (or the pseudogene TRBV3-2) and TRBJ2-2; 10 bases are a match to TRBD2. Germline values: CDR1 LGHDT, CDR2 YNNKEL (reference sequence). J was trimmed by 4 bases and V by 4 bases; bases with no gene match: 6. The CDR3 totals 16 residues. CDR3 amino acids: CASSPRLAGSTGELFF. CDR3 in DNA: TGTGCCAGCAGCCCGAGACTAGCGGGTAGCACCGGGGAGCTGTTTTTT.

This clone was picked up one time. In DNA form, the CDR3 reads TGTGCCAGCAGTGGTCCTGGTGGGTCTAATGAAAAACTGTTTTTT. This gives the protein CASSGPGGSNEKLFF. The chain couples TRBV25-1 to TRBJ1-4; the D is unclear. The CDR3 sequence is 15 residues long. V shed 4 bases and J shed 3 bases, with 12 bases lying between them. CDR1 is MGHDK and CDR2 is SYGVNS in the germline V gene.

The chain couples TRBV6-5 to TRBJ1-2, with D unclear. Trimming removed 4 bases at V and 4 bases at J, with 13 bases between. Per the germline V gene, CDR1 is MNHEY and CDR2 is SVGAGI. This CDR3 contains 14 residues. The CDR3 DNA follows: TGTGCCAGCAGTTCACCCGGGCGCGGCTATGGCTACACCTTC. Translated, it gives CASSSPGRGYGYTF.

CDR3 nucleotides: TGTGCCTGCGGCTCCCCCGAGGACTATGGCTACACCTTC. Its translation is CACGSPEDYGYTF. V is TRBV28 and J is TRBJ1-2; D unresolved. The length of the CDR3 is 13 residues. CDR1 and CDR2 (germline): MDHEN, SYDVKM. The V end lost 11 bases, the J end lost 3 bases, and 16 bases lay between the germline ends.

The V and J genes are TRBV5-1 and TRBJ1-3, with TRBD1 identical over 7 bases. Losses at the gene ends were 2 bases for V and 0 bases for J; bases not matched to a gene: 11. Germline V lookup: CDR1 SGHRS, CDR2 YFSETQ. The CDR3 spans 18 residues. DNA of the CDR3: TGCGCCAGCAGCTTATCCCCGGGACAGTCGAACTCTGGAAACACCATATATTTT. This gives the protein CASSLSPGQSNSGNTIYF.

The chain couples TRBV7-8 to TRBJ1-5; D is possibly TRBD1 (5 bases). Germline V gives CDR1 SGHVS, CDR2 FQNEAQ. The CDR3 length is 15 residues. V lost 5 bases, J lost 6 bases, and 17 bases lay in between. The CDR3 nucleotides are TGTGCCAGCAGCCGTTCACCAGGGTTAAGTCAGCCCCAGCATTTT. Protein sequence: CASSRSPGLSQPQHF.

In DNA form, the CDR3 reads TGCGCCAGCAGTCCCGGCGGAGCCACAGATACGCAGTATTTT. Its translation is CASSPGGATDTQYF. The chain employs TRBV23-1 and TRBJ2-3; D gene uncertain. TRBV23-1 is recorded as an ORF, its role being uncertain. Trimming left V 4 bases short and J 2 bases short, with 10 bases between. This CDR3 contains 14 residues.

The chain joins TRBV28 to TRBJ1-3, with a weak D call TRBD1 (5 bases). V was trimmed by 4 bases and J by 3 bases, leaving 10 bases between them. The CDR3 spans 14 residues. Germline-derived CDR1 and CDR2 are MDHEN and SYDVKM. CDR3 protein: CASSSQGLGNTIYF. The DNA for the CDR3 is TGTGCCAGCAGTTCGCAGGGTCTTGGAAACACCATATATTTT.

The chain has TRBV19 and TRBJ2-3; 10 bases align to TRBD2. V lost 3 bases and J lost 1; bases outside the gene matches: 1. The CDR3 is made up of 15 amino acids. Germline lookup yields CDR1 LNHDA and CDR2 SQIVND (reference sequence). In DNA form, the CDR3 reads TGTGCCAGTAGTATTGGACTAGCGGGCACAGATACGCAGTATTTT. Its protein is CASSIGLAGTDTQYF.

V is TRBV19 and J is TRBJ1-6; D is ambiguous. V lost 0 bases and J lost 5, with 5 bases in between. CDR3 length: 14 residues. Germline CDR1 LNHDA, CDR2 SQIVND (reference sequence). CDR3 sequence reads: CASSIEGDNSPLHF. The CDR3 DNA follows: TGTGCCAGTAGTATAGAAGGTGATAATTCACCCCTCCACTTT.

The J gene is TRBJ2-2, the V gene TRBV3-1 (or the pseudogene TRBV3-2), with 10 bases identical to TRBD2. This CDR3 has 14 amino acids. Looked up from germline, CDR1 is LGHDT and CDR2 is YNNKEL (reference sequence). V lost 6 bases to trimming and J lost 4 bases; unmatched junction nucleotides: 2. CDR3 in amino acids: CASSASGSTGELFF. The CDR3 nucleotides read TGTGCCAGCAGTGCTAGCGGGAGCACCGGGGAGCTGTTTTTT.

The chain uses TRBV18 and TRBJ2-7; 8 nucleotides align to TRBD2. The germline CDR1 and CDR2 sequences are KGHSH and LQKENI. V gave up 6 bases and J gave up 2 bases; unmatched junction bases: 6. The length of the CDR3 is 14 residues. The CDR3 is CASSQSGSPYEQYF. The CDR3 DNA follows: TGTGCCAGCTCTCAAAGCGGGAGCCCCTACGAGCAGTACTTC.

This sequence joins TRBV2 and TRBJ2-3; 11 bases are a match to TRBD1. The CDR3 totals 15 residues. The V and J ends lost 4 bases and 0 bases, in that order; junction bases with no gene match: 0. Germline CDR1 SNHLY, CDR2 FYNNEI. CDR3 nucleotides: TGTGCCAGCAGTGGGGACAGGGGGAGCACAGATACGCAGTATTTT. Translating gives CASSGDRGSTDTQYF.

This chain joins TRBV27 and TRBJ2-7; possibly TRBD1 or TRBD2 for D (5 bases each). The germline V gene has CDR1 MNHEY and CDR2 SMNVEV (reference sequence). CDR3 length: 16 amino acids. V lost 6 bases and J lost 2, with 20 bases in between. The CDR3 nucleotides are TGTGCCAGCAGAGATCTCGCCAGGTTGGGGGCCTACGAGCAGTACTTC. This translates into CASRDLARLGAYEQYF.

This sequence joins TRBV6-5 and TRBJ1-2, with TRBD1 as a possible D gene (6 bases). CDR3 size: 13 residues. V was pared by 5 bases and J by 3 bases, with 10 bases between. In germline, CDR1 is MNHEY, CDR2 SVGAGI. The CDR3 loop is CASSPRQDYGYTF. CDR3 in DNA: TGTGCCAGCAGTCCCCGACAGGACTATGGCTACACCTTC.

Comments on this clone: The same CDR3 arises from other DNA sequences in this sample as well. This chain links TRBV18 with TRBJ1-1; perhaps TRBD1 as D (5 bases). There are 13 residues in the CDR3. The germline CDR1 and CDR2 sequences are KGHSH and LQKENI. Trimming shortened V by 5 bases and J by 4 bases, and 11 bases separated the two germline ends. Here the CDR3 DNA reads TGTGCCAGCTCAAGGGGATCGGTCACTGAAGCTTTCTTT. Protein product: CASSRGSVTEAFF.

The chain is built from TRBV19 and TRBJ2-7, with D tentatively TRBD1 or TRBD2 (5 bases each). This CDR3 region has 13 residues. The germline V gene encodes CDR1 LNHDA and CDR2 SQIVND (reference sequence). Trimming took 10 bases from V and 0 from J, leaving 13 bases between them. CDR3 sequence reads: CATNPGTSYEQYF. For the CDR3, the DNA is TGTGCCACCAATCCCGGGACCTCCTACGAGCAGTACTTC.

The chain couples TRBV9 to TRBJ2-2; perhaps TRBD1 as D (6 bases). The V and J ends lost 3 bases and 4 bases respectively, with 13 bases between them. The CDR3 length is 15 residues. Germline V gene lookup returns CDR1 SGDLS and CDR2 YYNGEE. The CDR3 spells CASSGRTASTGELFF. For the CDR3, the DNA is TGTGCCAGCAGCGGACGGACAGCTAGCACCGGGGAGCTGTTTTTT.

The chain carries TRBV28 and TRBJ2-1; 10 bases match TRBD1. The CDR3 covers 16 residues. Germline loops: CDR1 MDHEN, CDR2 SYDVKM. Trimming removed 6 bases from V and 4 bases from J; junction bases left unmatched: 9. The CDR3 sequence: CASREVGTGDYNEQFF. In DNA form, the CDR3 reads TGTGCCAGCAGGGAGGTGGGGACAGGGGATTACAATGAGCAGTTCTTC.